Shown below are 17 T cell receptor beta chains from a single sample sequenced in a study of identical twins. TCRdb fed the 5' RACE reads into MiXCR, producing one record per CDR3 protein. The sample has 600,000 to 850,000 distinct CDR3 sequences, over 15% seen once. These same data were also listed under a study on T cells expressing NK-cell markers.

The material sequenced was PBMCs. Receptors originate from a woman aged 18-35 years in good health.

V is TRBV7-9 and J is TRBJ1-2; D gene unclear. The CDR3 runs to 14 residues. CDR1 and CDR2 (germline): SEHNR, FQNEAQ (reference sequence). Trimming pared 1 base from V and 4 bases from J, leaving 10 bases between. Here the CDR3 reads CASSLDRLGYGYTF. The CDR3 coding sequence is TGTGCCAGCAGCTTAGACCGACTTGGCTATGGCTACACCTTC.

V usage is TRBV20-1 and J usage is TRBJ2-6; D may correspond to TRBD1 or TRBD2 (6 bases each). Germline CDR1 is DFQATT and CDR2 is SNEGSKA (reference sequence). V lost 1 base and J 4 bases, leaving 11 bases between the germline ends. The CDR3 runs to 15 residues. DNA for the CDR3: TGCAGTGCTAGAGCCGGGGGCAACGGGGCCAACGTCCTGACTTTC. Protein: CSARAGGNGANVLTF.

The chain couples TRBV18 to TRBJ2-3, with 7 bases matching TRBD1. In germline, CDR1 is KGHSH, CDR2 LQKENI. This CDR3 spans 15 amino acids. Trimming at V came to 6 bases and at J to 2 bases, leaving 8 bases not matched to a gene. CDR3 region: CASSPEQGPTDTQYF. The CDR3 bases are TGTGCCAGCTCTCCGGAACAGGGGCCCACAGATACGCAGTATTTT.

The V and J genes are TRBV3-1 and TRBJ2-2; 8 bases agree with TRBD2. Germline lookup yields CDR1 LGHDT and CDR2 YNNKEL (reference sequence). After removal of 4 bases from V and 4 bases from J, the junction contained 8 bases not matched to a gene. CDR3 length: 16 amino acids. In DNA form, the CDR3 reads TGTGCCAGCAGCCGATTCCTAGCGGGTGGCACCGGGGAGCTGTTTTTT. Translation gives CASSRFLAGGTGELFF.

The genes are TRBV20-1 and TRBJ2-1; 9 bases agree with TRBD2. V gave up 6 bases and J gave up 8 bases; unmatched junction bases: 11. CDR3 length equals 14 residues. The germline V gene has CDR1 DFQATT and CDR2 SNEGSKA (reference sequence). The CDR3 bases are TGCAGTGCGGAACTAGCGGGTGGAAGGGATGAGCAGTTCTTC. This translates into CSAELAGGRDEQFF.

The chain uses TRBV20-1 and TRBJ2-4; possibly TRBD2 for D (6 bases). V lost 0 bases to trimming and J lost 0 bases, with 6 bases between them. The CDR3 consists of 14 residues. The V gene's germline CDR1 is DFQATT and CDR2 SNEGSKA (reference sequence). DNA of the CDR3: TGCAGTGCTAGAGAGGAGGGAGCCAAAAACATTCAGTACTTC. It yields the protein CSAREEGAKNIQYF.

The sample holds many counts of this clonotype. The chain uses TRBV19 and TRBJ1-4; D is undetermined. The CDR3 loop spans 14 amino acids. The germline V and J ends were trimmed by 5 bases and 7 bases, with 14 bases remaining between them. CDR1 is LNHDA, CDR2 SQIVND, per germline (reference sequence). The CDR3 coding sequence is TGTGCCAGTAGTCCCCCTCAACGGGGTGAAAAACTGTTTTTT. It yields the protein CASSPPQRGEKLFF.

CDR3 coding DNA: TGTGCCAGCAGCTTAATCAATACGCAGTATTTT. This encodes CASSLINTQYF. This sequence joins TRBV11-2 and TRBJ2-3; D call uncertain. The V and J ends lost 2 bases and 7 bases respectively, with 4 bases between them. This CDR3 comprises 11 residues. Germline V lookup: CDR1 SGHAT, CDR2 FQNNGV.

This clonotype was seen only a few times. V gene TRBV20-1 combines with J gene TRBJ1-6, with a possible D match to TRBD1 (5 bases). The V and J ends lost 6 bases and 7 bases respectively, with 16 bases between them. The CDR3 runs 14 residues. Per germline, CDR1 DFQATT and CDR2 SNEGSKA (reference sequence). CDR3 sequence reads: CSAATDRLNSPLHF. The DNA for the CDR3 is TGCAGTGCGGCGACTGACAGACTAAATTCACCCCTCCACTTT.

The V and J genes are TRBV5-1 and TRBJ2-3; no firm D call. The germline V and J ends were trimmed by 0 bases and 0 bases, with 8 bases remaining between them. Looked up from germline, CDR1 is SGHRS and CDR2 is YFSETQ. This CDR3 is 15 amino acids long. CDR3 sequence (DNA): TGCGCCAGCAGCTTGGATTCGGATAGCACAGATACGCAGTATTTT. It translates to CASSLDSDSTDTQYF.

V is TRBV7-7 and J is TRBJ2-3; D gene ambiguous. Trimming removed 0 bases from V and 1 base from J, with 8 bases in between. The CDR3 is 15 residues long. The germline gives CDR1 SSHAT, CDR2 FNYEAQ (reference sequence). The CDR3 DNA is TGTGCCAGCAGCTTAGCTCTTGTTGGCACAGATACGCAGTATTTT. Its translation: CASSLALVGTDTQYF.

This rearrangement joins TRBV18 to TRBJ2-7; TRBD1 might be the D (6 bases). CDR3 length equals 17 residues. The V and J ends lost 5 bases and 3 bases respectively, with 23 bases between them. CDR1 and CDR2 (germline): KGHSH, LQKENI. The CDR3 here is CASSATSLTGINYEQYF. For the CDR3, the DNA is TGTGCCAGCTCAGCCACGTCTCTTACAGGGATTAACTACGAGCAGTACTTC.

This clonotype occurred a few times. This chain uses TRBV12-3 or TRBV12-4 with TRBJ2-7; TRBD1 matches 7 bases. The CDR3 covers 14 residues. Trimming at V came to 5 bases and at J to 2 bases, leaving 6 bases not matched to a gene. This CDR3 reads CASSPPTGPYEQYF. The CDR3 coding sequence is TGTGCCAGCAGTCCCCCGACAGGGCCCTACGAGCAGTACTTC.

For the CDR3, the DNA is TGTGCCAGCAGCCAACGCCGGGACAGGGGGTCCTACAATGAGCAGTTCTTC. Encoded protein: CASSQRRDRGSYNEQFF. The chain uses TRBV7-6 and TRBJ2-1, with TRBD1 identical over 11 bases. CDR1 SGHVS and CDR2 FNYEAQ come from the germline V gene. V lost 5 bases and J lost 1; bases outside the gene matches: 7. CDR3 length: 17 amino acids.

The genes are TRBV2 and TRBJ2-6; no definite D call. Looked up from germline, CDR1 is SNHLY and CDR2 is FYNNEI. Trimming removed 7 bases from V and 0 bases from J, with 10 bases in between. This CDR3 has 15 amino acids. This CDR3 is CASIGSSSGANVLTF. The DNA for the CDR3 is TGTGCCAGCATTGGGTCAAGCTCTGGGGCCAACGTCCTGACTTTC. The full variable domain, rest sourced from reference TRBV2 and TRBJ2-6, is EPEVTQTPSHQVTQMGQEVILRCVPISNHLYFYWYRQILGQKVEFLVSFYNNEISEKSEIFDDQFSVERPDGSNFTLKIRSTKLEDSAMYFCASIGSSSGANVLTFGAGSRLTVL.

The V and J genes are TRBV6-5 and TRBJ2-5; D not certain. Germline CDR1 and CDR2: MNHEY and SVGAGI. The CDR3 has 13 amino acids. V lost 1 base to trimming and J lost 5 bases, with 8 bases between them. CDR3: CASSYWGDETQYF. Here the CDR3 DNA reads TGTGCCAGCAGTTACTGGGGTGATGAGACCCAGTACTTC.

The rearrangement links TRBV27 to TRBJ2-7, with 7 bases identical to TRBD1. This CDR3 has 16 amino acids. V shed 4 bases, J shed 1 base, and the junction held 10 bases outside the gene matches. Germline CDR1 is MNHEY and CDR2 is SMNVEV (reference sequence). The CDR3 loop reads CASSSTLTGRSYEQYF. CDR3 nucleotides: TGTGCCAGCAGTTCGACGTTGACAGGGAGATCCTACGAGCAGTACTTC.